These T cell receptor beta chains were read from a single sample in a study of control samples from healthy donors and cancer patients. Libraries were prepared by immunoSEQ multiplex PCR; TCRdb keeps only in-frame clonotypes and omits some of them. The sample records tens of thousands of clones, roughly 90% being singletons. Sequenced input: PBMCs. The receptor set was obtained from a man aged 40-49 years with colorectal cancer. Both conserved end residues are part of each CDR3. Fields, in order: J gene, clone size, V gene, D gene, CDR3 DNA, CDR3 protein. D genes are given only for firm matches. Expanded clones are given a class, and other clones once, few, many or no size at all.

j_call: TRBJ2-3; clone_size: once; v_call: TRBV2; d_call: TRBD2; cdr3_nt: TGTGCCAGCAGCGTTAGACTGGGAGGGACAGATACGCAGTATTTT; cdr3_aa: CASSVRLGGTDTQYF
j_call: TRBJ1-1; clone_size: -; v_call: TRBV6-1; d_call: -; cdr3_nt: TGTGCCAGCAGTGAATGGAGCCCCCCTGAAGCTTTCTTT; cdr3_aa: CASSEWSPPEAFF
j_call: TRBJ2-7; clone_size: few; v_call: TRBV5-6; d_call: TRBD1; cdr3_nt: TGTGCCAGCAGCCAACCCGGGACAGGGGTTGGAAAGTACGAGCAGTACTTC; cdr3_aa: CASSQPGTGVGKYEQYF
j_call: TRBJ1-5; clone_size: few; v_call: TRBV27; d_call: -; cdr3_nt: TGTGCCAGCAGTTTAAGGTCGGGCAATCAGCCCCAGCATTTT; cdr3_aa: CASSLRSGNQPQHF
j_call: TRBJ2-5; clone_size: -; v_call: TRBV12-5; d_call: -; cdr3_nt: TGTGCTAGTGGTTTGGTACTTAAGACTAGCAGGGGGGAGACCCAGTACTTC; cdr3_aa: CASGLVLKTSRGETQYF
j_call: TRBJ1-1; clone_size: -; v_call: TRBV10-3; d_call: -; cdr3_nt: TGTGCCGCCTCCAGGGAAGCCACTGAAGCTTTCTTT; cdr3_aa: CAASREATEAFF
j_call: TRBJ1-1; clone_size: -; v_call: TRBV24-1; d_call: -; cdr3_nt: TGTGCCACCGTGGGGATCACTGAAGCTTTCTTT; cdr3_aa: CATVGITEAFF
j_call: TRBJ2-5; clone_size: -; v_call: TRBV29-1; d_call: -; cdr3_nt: TGCAGCGTGAACCGGGCCAATCGGCAAGAGACCCAGTACTTC; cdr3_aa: CSVNRANRQETQYF
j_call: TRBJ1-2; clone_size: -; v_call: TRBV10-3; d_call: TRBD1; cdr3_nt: TGTGCCATCAGTGGGACAGGGGAAACCGAGTACTATGGCTACACCTTC; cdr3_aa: CAISGTGETEYYGYTF
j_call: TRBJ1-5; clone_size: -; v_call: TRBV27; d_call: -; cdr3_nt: TGTGCCAGCAGTTTAGGGGCCCCAGGGTATCAGCCCCAGCATTTT; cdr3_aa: CASSLGAPGYQPQHF
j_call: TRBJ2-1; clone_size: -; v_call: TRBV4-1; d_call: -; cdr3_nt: TGCGCCAGCAGCCACCTACTAGGGGGGCACAATGAGCAGTTCTTC; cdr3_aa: CASSHLLGGHNEQFF
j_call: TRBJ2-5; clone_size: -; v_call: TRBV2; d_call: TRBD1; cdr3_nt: TGTGCCAGCAGTGGACAGGGATGGTACCAAGAGACCCAGTACTTC; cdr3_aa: CASSGQGWYQETQYF
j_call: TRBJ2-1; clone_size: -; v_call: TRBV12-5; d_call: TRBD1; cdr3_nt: TGTGCTAGTGGTTTTCCGCAAACAGGGGTTCCGCTACTAGGCGCCTACAATGAGCAGTTCTTC; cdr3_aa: CASGFPQTGVPLLGAYNEQFF
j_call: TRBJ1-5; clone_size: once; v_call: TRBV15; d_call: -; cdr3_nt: TGTGCCACCAGCCGAGGTGATAGCAATCAGCCCCAGCATTTT; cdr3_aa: CATSRGDSNQPQHF
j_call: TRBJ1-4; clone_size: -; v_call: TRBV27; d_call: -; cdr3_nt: TGTGCCAGCAGTTTAACCAGAAATAGTGAAAAACTGTTTTTT; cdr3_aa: CASSLTRNSEKLFF
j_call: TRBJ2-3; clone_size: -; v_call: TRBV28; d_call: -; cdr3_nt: TGTGCCAGCAGTTTGTCCGGGGGCGATACGCAGTATTTT; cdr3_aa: CASSLSGGDTQYF
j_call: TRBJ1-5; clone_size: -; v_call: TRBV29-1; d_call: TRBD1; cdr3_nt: TGCAGCGTTGTAGGGACAGGGGGTCAGCCCCAGCATTTT; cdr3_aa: CSVVGTGGQPQHF
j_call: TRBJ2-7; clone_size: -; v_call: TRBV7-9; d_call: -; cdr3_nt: TGTGCCAGCGGCGGGACACTGTACGAGCAGTACTTC; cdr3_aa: CASGGTLYEQYF
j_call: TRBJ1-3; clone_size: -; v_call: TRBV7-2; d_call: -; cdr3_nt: TGTGCCAGCAGCTTAGCGTGGGGGCAGAGCTCTGGAAACACCATATATTTT; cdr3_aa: CASSLAWGQSSGNTIYF
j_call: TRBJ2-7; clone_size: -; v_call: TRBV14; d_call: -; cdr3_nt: TGTGCCAGCAGCTCATGGGCGATAGCGAGAACGGACGAGCAGTACTTC; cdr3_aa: CASSSWAIARTDEQYF
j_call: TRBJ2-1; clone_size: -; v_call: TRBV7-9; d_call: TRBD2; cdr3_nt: TGTGCCAGCCGGGGACTAGCGCTGACTGGGGAGCAGTTCTTC; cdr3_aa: CASRGLALTGEQFF
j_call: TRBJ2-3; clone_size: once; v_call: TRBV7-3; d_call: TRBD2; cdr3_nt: TGTGCCAGCAGCCAAAGACTAGCGAGAAGCACAGATACGCAGTATTTT; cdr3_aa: CASSQRLARSTDTQYF
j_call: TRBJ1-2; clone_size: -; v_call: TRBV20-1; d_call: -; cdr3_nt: TGCAGTGCTAGTCAGACAGATAGCTTTGGGGCTTTC; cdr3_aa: CSASQTDSFGAF
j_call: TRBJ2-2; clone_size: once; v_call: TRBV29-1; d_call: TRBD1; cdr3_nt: TGCAGCGTTGGGGGGACAGGCGGGGAGCTGTTTTTT; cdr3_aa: CSVGGTGGELFF
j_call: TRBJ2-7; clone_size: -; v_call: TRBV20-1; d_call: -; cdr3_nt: TGCAGTGCTAGTGAGGGAAGGTGGCACGAGCAGTACTTC; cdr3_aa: CSASEGRWHEQYF
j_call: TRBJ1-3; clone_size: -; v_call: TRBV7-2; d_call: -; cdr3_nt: TGTGCCAGCAGCTTAGTTTCGGGTAGAAACACCATATATTTT; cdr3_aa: CASSLVSGRNTIYF
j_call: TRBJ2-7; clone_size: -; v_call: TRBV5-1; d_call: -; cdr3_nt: TGCGCCAGCAGCTTGGCTGGTCAGTCAAGCTCCTACGAGCAGTACTTC; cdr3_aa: CASSLAGQSSSYEQYF
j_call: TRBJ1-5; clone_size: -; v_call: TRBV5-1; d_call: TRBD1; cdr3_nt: TGCGCCAGCAGCAAGACAGGGGGGGGACAGCCCCAGCATTTT; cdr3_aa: CASSKTGGGQPQHF
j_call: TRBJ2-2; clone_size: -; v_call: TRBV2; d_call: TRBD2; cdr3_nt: TGTGCCAGCAGACCAGGACTAGCTGGGTTCGCGAACACCGGGGAGCTGTTTTTT; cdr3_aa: CASRPGLAGFANTGELFF
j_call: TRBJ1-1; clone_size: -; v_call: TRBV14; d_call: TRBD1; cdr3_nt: TGTGCCAGCAGCCAAGAAACAGGGGTCGTATGGACTGAAGCTTTCTTT; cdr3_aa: CASSQETGVVWTEAFF
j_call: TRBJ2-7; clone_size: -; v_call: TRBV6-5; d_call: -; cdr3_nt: TGTGCCAGCAGTTACAGGGGGGCCTACGAGCAGTACTTC; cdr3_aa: CASSYRGAYEQYF
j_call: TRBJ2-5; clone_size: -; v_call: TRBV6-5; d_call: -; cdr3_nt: TGTGCCAGCAGGAGGACTCTACAAGAGACCCAGTACTTC; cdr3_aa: CASRRTLQETQYF
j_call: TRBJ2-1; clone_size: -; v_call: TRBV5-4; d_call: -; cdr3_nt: TGTGCCAGCAGCTTACGGGACCTTTCCTACAATGAGCAGTTCTTC; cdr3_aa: CASSLRDLSYNEQFF
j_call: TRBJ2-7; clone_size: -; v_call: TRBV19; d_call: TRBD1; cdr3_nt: TGTGCCAGTAGCGACAGGGCTGGCTACGAGCAGTACTTC; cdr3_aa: CASSDRAGYEQYF
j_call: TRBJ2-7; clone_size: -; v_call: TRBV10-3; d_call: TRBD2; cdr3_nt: TGTGCCATCAGTGGGGGACTAGCGGGCAAGGACCCGCAGTACTTC; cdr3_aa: CAISGGLAGKDPQYF
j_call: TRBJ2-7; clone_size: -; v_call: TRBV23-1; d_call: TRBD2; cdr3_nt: TGCGCCAGCAGTCAGGGCCGCCGGAGGGAAGAAAGCGGGACCTTTAAATACGAGCAGTACTTC; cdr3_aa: CASSQGRRREESGTFKYEQYF
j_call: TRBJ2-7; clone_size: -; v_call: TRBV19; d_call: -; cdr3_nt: TGTGCCAGTAGTACCCGGGACGGGGACTACGAGCAGTACTTC; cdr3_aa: CASSTRDGDYEQYF